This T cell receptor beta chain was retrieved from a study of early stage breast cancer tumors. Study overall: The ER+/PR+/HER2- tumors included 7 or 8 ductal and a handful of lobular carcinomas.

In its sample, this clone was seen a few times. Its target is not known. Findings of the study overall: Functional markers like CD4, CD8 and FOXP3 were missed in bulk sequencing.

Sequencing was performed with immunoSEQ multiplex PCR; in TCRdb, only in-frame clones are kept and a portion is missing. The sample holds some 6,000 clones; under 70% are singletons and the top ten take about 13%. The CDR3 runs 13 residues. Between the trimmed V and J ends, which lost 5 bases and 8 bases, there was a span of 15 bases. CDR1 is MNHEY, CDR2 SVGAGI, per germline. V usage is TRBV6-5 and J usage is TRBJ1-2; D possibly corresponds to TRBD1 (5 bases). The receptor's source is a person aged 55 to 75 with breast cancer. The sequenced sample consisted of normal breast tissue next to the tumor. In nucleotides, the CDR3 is TGTGCCAGCAGTCGCGGGGCCGGGGAAGGCTACACCTTC. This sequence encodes CASSRGAGEGYTF.